These 3 T cell receptor beta chains were sequenced from one sample in a study of breast tumors, draining lymph nodes, adjacent tissues. A single record per CDR3 protein comes from TCRdb applying MiXCR to the multiplex PCR reads. The sample yields roughly 70,000 distinct CDR3 sequences, 40% to 55% seen once. The specimen was breast tumor tissue. These receptors came from a female donor with breast cancer. Some clones in this sample may be carry-over from other donors' samples.

In this sample, this clonotype turned up many times. This chain connects TRBV4-2 to TRBJ2-3; 7 nucleotides line up with TRBD2. Germline V gene lookup returns CDR1 LGHNA and CDR2 YNFKEQ. Unmatched junction bases numbered 10, after V lost 1 base and J lost 0 bases. This CDR3 is 18 amino acids long. CDR3 sequence reads: CASSQVSGGRGSTDTQYF. In DNA, the CDR3 is TGTGCCAGCAGCCAAGTATCCGGCGGGAGAGGGAGCACAGATACGCAGTATTTT.

The CDR3 DNA reads as TGTGCCAGCAGCCTAGAGACCAGGACAGGGGTCGCCGGGGAGCTGTTTTTT. This sequence encodes CASSLETRTGVAGELFF. The rearrangement uses TRBV5-8 and TRBJ2-2; 9 nucleotides align to TRBD1. Unmatched junction bases numbered 13, after V lost 4 bases and J lost 6 bases. The CDR3 is 17 residues long. Germline values: CDR1 SGHTS, CDR2 YDEGEE.

This clonotype has a count of ten or more. The rearrangement uses TRBV5-1 and TRBJ2-5; no clear D. The ends were cut back, 1 base at V and 2 bases at J, with 12 bases in the middle. From germline, CDR1 is SGHRS and CDR2 YFSETQ. The CDR3 totals 15 residues. CDR3 sequence: CASSLRAGAQETQYF. CDR3 sequence (DNA): TGCGCCAGCAGCTTGCGGGCAGGAGCTCAAGAGACCCAGTACTTC.